This T cell receptor beta chain was sequenced for a study of blood T cell repertoires in COVID-19. This study enrolled people aged about 18 to 100 from about two dozen US geographic areas. Per the original methods: Amplification from reference gene primers served as the basis for estimated nucleated cell counts. Method: immunoSEQ multiplex PCR; TCRdb's copy keeps in-frame clones and lacks some. The D gene and trimming were derived from the DNA, and the V and J assignments and clone size from that table. The sample comprises about 320,000 clones, roughly 90% of which are singletons, and almost 4% rests with the top ten. Sequencing was carried out using PBMCs or T cells enriched from blood (not recorded which). This clonotype was obtained from a woman in her 30s who had been exposed to COVID-19.

The CDR3 loop is CASSQGGLAGTDTQYF. DNA for the CDR3: TGCGCCAGCAGCCAAGGGGGACTAGCGGGGACAGATACGCAGTATTTT. This sequence joins TRBV4-3 and TRBJ2-3; 13 nucleotides match TRBD2. V was clipped by 1 base and J by 3 bases; unmatched bases: 1. Germline CDR1 is LGHNA and CDR2 is YSLEER. This CDR3 region has 16 residues.